This T cell receptor (beta chain) was obtained from a study of cytomegalovirus exposure and HLA in healthy donors. Notes on the study in general: A subsequent analysis found that TCR clusters from the first cohort also tended to co-occur in the roughly 120 validation repertoires, with 94% of cluster scores above 0. There were some public TCRs occurring in many donors, but most TCR sequences were rare. Using the classifier, cytomegalovirus status was reportedly diagnosed with high specificity and sensitivity. Associated with cytomegalovirus, according to the listing, were around 160 TCR beta chains.

Note on this clone: Its antigen is unidentified.

This table comes from immunoSEQ multiplex PCR, and its TCRdb copy is limited to in-frame clones, with some not included. The sample has 150,000 to 200,000 clones; approximately 87% are singletons. CDR3 length: 15 residues. V was pared by 3 bases and J by 5 bases, with 16 bases between. Germline lookup yields CDR1 MNHEY and CDR2 SVGAGI. Material: PBMCs. This sequence joins TRBV6-5 and TRBJ2-5; the D gene is possibly TRBD2 (6 bases). The source of this sequence is a woman aged 25-40 years in good health and CMV-seronegative. The CDR3 DNA follows: TGTGCCAGCAGTTATGGGGGGACTCCGGGGGAGACCCAGTACTTC. This encodes CASSYGGTPGETQYF.